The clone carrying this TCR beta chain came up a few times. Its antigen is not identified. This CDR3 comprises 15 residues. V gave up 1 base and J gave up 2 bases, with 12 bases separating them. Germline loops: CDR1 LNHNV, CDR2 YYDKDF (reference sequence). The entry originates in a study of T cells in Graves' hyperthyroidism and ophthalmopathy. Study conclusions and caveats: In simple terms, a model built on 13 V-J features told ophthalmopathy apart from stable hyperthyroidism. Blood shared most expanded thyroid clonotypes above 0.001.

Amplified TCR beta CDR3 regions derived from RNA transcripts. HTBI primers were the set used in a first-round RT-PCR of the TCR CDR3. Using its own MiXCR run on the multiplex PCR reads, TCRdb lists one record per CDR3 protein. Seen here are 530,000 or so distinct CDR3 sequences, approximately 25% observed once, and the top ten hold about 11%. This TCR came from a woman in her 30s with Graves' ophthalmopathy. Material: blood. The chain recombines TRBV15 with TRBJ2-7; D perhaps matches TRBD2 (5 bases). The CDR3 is CATSRGVRTAYEQYF. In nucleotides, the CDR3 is TGTGCCACCAGCAGAGGTGTTAGGACTGCCTACGAGCAGTACTTC.